This TCR beta chain stems from a study of blood T cell repertoires in COVID-19 (dated by TCRdb to 2018 to 2020). With regard to the full study: Samples from collaborators originated in the United States, Italy and Spain and spanned both the acute and convalescent phases of COVID-19. The prospective study material was composed of cDNA or gDNA derived from T cells, B-cell-depleted T cells, or PBMCs. Subjects who had been exposed to COVID-19, were actively infected with it, or had recovered from it provided the deeply sampled blood TCRbeta repertoires that made up the dataset. The repertoires were made available in a free public database intended to serve as a resource for research on the immune response to SARS-CoV-2. Samples came from the ongoing ImmuneRACE study (first 160 participants) plus 1,254 subjects from 6 global collaborators. Nearly every sample came with metadata listing a de-identified subject ID, COVID-19 status, age in years and sex. Where available, HLA class I and class II types were taken from metadata supplied by the sample provider and were not determined by assay-based typing. Overall study results and their limits: How much clinical and demographic metadata was included differed by source and by participant, and the metadata was provided uncurated.

Remarks on this clone: No antigen is known for it. The input lacks base qualities; no much larger clone sits a single base away.

TCRbeta CDR3 regions were amplified from genomic DNA by means of the immunoSEQ Assay, a bias-controlled multiplex PCR. Processing in the source paper ran as follows. The number of nucleated cells in each sample was estimated from the amplification of reference gene primers within the assay. Sequence reads were collapsed and filtered to measure the absolute abundance of every unique TCRbeta CDR3 rearrangement. Productive Simpson clonality was computed per sample as the square root of Simpson's diversity index over productive rearrangements. TCRdb limited this immuneACCESS table to in-frame rearrangements with V and J called. A share of clones is missing; checked studies link under half to unresolved V genes, and the rest is unexplained. Clone size and the V and J calls come from that table; the DNA yielded D and trimming. This sample comprises 75,000 to 95,000 clones, 79% of them detected only once. Approximately 5% of the sample is taken by the ten largest.

Whole blood was collected in K2EDTA tubes by collaborating institutions according to the institutions' own protocols. For TCRbeta analysis, collaborators shipped samples as frozen whole blood, isolated PBMCs, or DNA extracted from either of those sample types. From the germline V gene, CDR1 is SGHTA and CDR2 is FQGNSA. From its cysteine to its phenylalanine, the CDR3 spans 14 amino acids. Solely the CDR3 DNA is kept, with 42 bases framed from the first base. The junction shows trimming of 5 bases on V and 5 bases on J, and the gene matches do not reach 8 bases of it. The sequence is built from TRBV7-2 and TRBJ1-1; 7 bases in the junction line up with TRBD1. This receptor was obtained from an elderly woman with active or convalescent COVID-19. Material for sequencing was peripheral blood. The bases read TGTGCCAGCAGCCGCCGGACAGGCGGGACTGAAGCTTTCTTT. Its coded protein is CASSRRTGGTEAFF.